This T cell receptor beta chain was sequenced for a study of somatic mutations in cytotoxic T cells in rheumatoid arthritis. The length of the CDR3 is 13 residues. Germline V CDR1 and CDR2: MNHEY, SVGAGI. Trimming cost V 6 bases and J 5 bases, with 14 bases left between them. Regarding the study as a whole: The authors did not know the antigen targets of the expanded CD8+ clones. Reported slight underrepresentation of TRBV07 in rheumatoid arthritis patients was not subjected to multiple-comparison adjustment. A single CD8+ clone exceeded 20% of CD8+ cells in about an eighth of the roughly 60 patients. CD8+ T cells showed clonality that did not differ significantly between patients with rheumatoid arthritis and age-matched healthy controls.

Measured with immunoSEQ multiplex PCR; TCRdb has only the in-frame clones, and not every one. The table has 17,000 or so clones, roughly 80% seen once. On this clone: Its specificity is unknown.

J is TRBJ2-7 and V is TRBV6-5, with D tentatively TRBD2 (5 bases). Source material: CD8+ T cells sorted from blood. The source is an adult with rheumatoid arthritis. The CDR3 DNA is TGTGCCAGCAGCCACAATATCGGGGACGAGCAGTACTTC. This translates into CASSHNIGDEQYF.